Each of the 26 T cell receptor beta chains below was sequenced from the same sample in a study of kidney transplant recipient with SARS-CoV-2 infection. TCRdb re-analysed the reads in MiXCR, keeping a single row per CDR3 protein. The sample consists of under 250,000 distinct CDR3 sequences, around 28% of them appearing once. Sequencing was performed on a blood sample, taken at baseline and on day 111 from a kidney transplant recipient. The receptors were sampled from a young adult male patient who had COVID-19 and was a kidney transplant recipient. A share of the T cells may be of graft donor origin.

Worth noting for this clonotype: Just one base apart from a much larger clone, this may be a read error. The chain employs TRBV5-4 and TRBJ2-5; TRBD2 matches 7 bases. The tail of the sequence fits TRBJ2-7 better, so the J call may be wrong. The CDR3 is 16 residues long. In germline, CDR1 is SGHNT, CDR2 YYREEE (reference sequence). The CDR3 nucleotides read TGTACCAGCAGCCCGGACGGGGGGATAAGCTCCTACGAGCAGTACTTC. The encoded protein is CTSSPDGGISSYEQYF.

This clonotype was detected a few times. The V gene is TRBV5-1, the J gene TRBJ2-1, with 12 positions matching TRBD2. Germline trimming cut 1 base from V and 6 bases from J; bases unmatched to any gene: 11. CDR1 SGHRS and CDR2 YFSETQ come from the germline V gene. The CDR3 sequence is 18 residues long. Written as DNA, the CDR3 is TGCGCCAGCAGCTTGAGCCCTCCTAGCGGGGGGGTAACCAATGAGCAGTTCTTC. It codes for CASSLSPPSGGVTNEQFF. Together with reference TRBV5-1 and TRBJ2-1, the CDR3 gives the full variable domain: KAGVTQTPRYLIKTRGQQVTLSCSPISGHRSVSWYQQTPGQGLQFLFEYFSETQRNKGNFPGRFSGRQFSNSRSEMNVSTLELGDSALYLCASSLSPPSGGVTNEQFFGPGTRLTVL.

This clonotype showed up many times. J is TRBJ1-4 and V is TRBV29-1; unclear D gene. This CDR3 has 14 amino acids. V dropped 3 bases and J dropped 6 bases, with 14 bases sitting between them. Germline loops: CDR1 SQVTM, CDR2 ANQGSEA. CDR3 sequence: CSVELFDGDEKLFF. The CDR3 DNA is TGCAGCGTTGAGTTGTTCGATGGAGATGAAAAACTGTTTTTT.

This clonotype was seen repeatedly, ten times or more. This chain joins TRBV12-3 or TRBV12-4 and TRBJ1-2, with D possibly matching TRBD1 (5 bases). This CDR3 region has 17 residues. Trimming took off 5 bases at V and 4 bases at J, with 23 bases between the two ends. CDR3 amino acids: CASSKDNSFRKTYGYTF. CDR3 coding DNA: TGTGCCAGCAGTAAGGACAACAGCTTCCGAAAGACCTATGGCTACACCTTC.

This clonotype was seen ten or more times. The chain is built from TRBV5-4 and TRBJ1-2; D is ambiguous. Germline CDR1 is SGHNT and CDR2 is YYREEE (reference sequence). The V end lost 7 bases, the J end lost 4 bases, and 23 bases lay between the germline ends. The CDR3 covers 16 residues. DNA for the CDR3: TGTGCCAGCGTCTGTGTCGTACCAGGAAAGACCTATGGCTACACCTTC. Translated, it gives CASVCVVPGKTYGYTF.

Regarding this clonotype: At one end, the junction sequence differs from germline, possibly due to a read error. The chain recombines TRBV3-1 with TRBJ1-5; TRBD1 is a possible D gene (6 bases). The CDR3 spans 15 residues. The germline gives CDR1 LGHDT, CDR2 YNNKEL (reference sequence). This CDR3 reads CTSSQDSGGDRSQHF. DNA for the CDR3: TGTACCAGCAGCCAAGATTCGGGGGGCGATAGGTCCCAGCATTTT.

This clonotype was picked up many times. CDR3 loop: CASTPPGGDEKLFF. The CDR3 nucleotides are TGTGCCAGTACCCCGCCCGGGGGAGATGAAAAACTGTTTTTT. This chain uses TRBV19 with TRBJ1-4; TRBD1 is a possible D gene (5 bases). The CDR3 has 14 residues. The germline CDR1 and CDR2 sequences are LNHDA and SQIVND (reference sequence). The germline V and J ends were trimmed by 7 bases and 6 bases, with 15 bases remaining between them.

This clonotype showed up many times. This sequence joins TRBV12-3 or TRBV12-4 and TRBJ2-7; the match to TRBD2 covers 8 bases. The CDR3 sequence is 13 residues long. V was clipped by 3 bases and J by 2 bases; unmatched bases: 0. As DNA, the CDR3 is TGTGCCAGCAGTTTGACTAGCGCCTACGAGCAGTACTTC. This sequence encodes CASSLTSAYEQYF.

Of note for this clonotype: A clone one base away is much larger, so this may be a read error. The V and J genes are TRBV9 and TRBJ1-2; D possibly corresponds to TRBD1 (5 bases). CDR3 length: 13 amino acids. The germline gives CDR1 SGDLS, CDR2 YYNGEE. V was clipped by 3 bases and J by 12 bases, with 18 bases between them. The CDR3 loop is CASSARAGHGNTF. In nucleotides, the CDR3 is TGTGCCAGCAGCGCCCGTGCGGGGCACGGCAACACCTTC.

Notes on this clonotype: A much larger clone differs by one base, so this may be a read error. This rearrangement joins TRBV4-3 to TRBJ1-3; 7 positions agree with TRBD1. Germline-derived CDR1 and CDR2 are LGHNA and YSLEER. CDR3 size: 16 residues. V shed 1 base and J 7 bases; nucleotides not matched to a gene: 10. The CDR3 region is CASSQAVGDRANTIYF. The CDR3 nucleotides read TGCGCCAGCAGCCAAGCGGTGGGAGACAGGGCGAACACCATATATTTT.

This clonotype was counted many times. In nucleotides, the CDR3 is TGCAGTGCTAGAGATCACAACATCGCCTCCTACAATGAGCAGTTCTTC. It specifies CSARDHNIASYNEQFF. The V gene is TRBV20-1, the J gene TRBJ2-1; no firm D call. This CDR3 is built from 16 residues. With 0 bases removed from V and 0 bases from J, the gap between germline ends came to 12 bases. Germline values: CDR1 DFQATT, CDR2 SNEGSKA (reference sequence).

The rearrangement uses TRBV3-1 and TRBJ2-2, with D unresolved. Germline V lookup: CDR1 LGHDT, CDR2 YNNKEL (reference sequence). The CDR3 is 18 amino acids. The V gene lost 5 bases and the J gene lost 5 bases, with 24 bases spanning the gap. CDR3 residues: CASSMVSPISGLTGELFF. The DNA for the CDR3 is TGTGCCAGCAGCATGGTTTCTCCCATTTCAGGCTTGACCGGGGAGCTGTTTTTT.

A note on this clonotype: Given a much more abundant clone one base away, this may be a read error. The V call is TRBV7-2, the J call TRBJ1-5, with no clear D. CDR1 and CDR2 from the germline V gene are SGHTA and FQGNSA. The CDR3 has 16 amino acids. Here the CDR3 reads CASSLGGISGNHPQHF. CDR3 sequence (DNA): TGTGCCAGCAGCTTGGGAGGGATATCGGGCAATCATCCCCAGCATTTT.

This clonotype was found many times. V is TRBV4-1 and J is TRBJ2-2, with D perhaps TRBD1 or TRBD2 (6 bases each). Germline assignment: CDR1 MGHRA and CDR2 YSYEKL. This CDR3 is built from 16 residues. Trimming stripped 1 base from V and 1 base from J, with 10 bases between. CDR3 amino acids: CASSQVGGLNTGELFF. As DNA, the CDR3 is TGCGCCAGCAGCCAAGTAGGGGGGCTGAACACCGGGGAGCTGTTTTTT.

The sample holds a few counts of this clonotype. The chain carries TRBV3-1 and TRBJ2-2; D gene uncertain. This CDR3 spans 18 amino acids. The germline V and J ends were trimmed by 4 bases and 5 bases, with 23 bases remaining between them. Germline V gene sequence: CDR1 LGHDT, CDR2 YNNKEL (reference sequence). CDR3 protein: CASSPCGPISGLTGELFF. The CDR3 coding sequence is TGTGCCAGCAGCCCATGTGGTCCCATTTCAGGCTTGACCGGGGAGCTGTTTTTT.

Points on this clonotype: This sequence may be a read error, since a much larger clone differs from it by one base. This sequence joins TRBV20-1 and TRBJ2-2; TRBD2 is a possible D gene (5 bases). The germline V gene has CDR1 DFQATT and CDR2 SNEGSKA (reference sequence). The CDR3 spans 15 residues. CDR3 residues: CNARAHRGEIGELFF. CDR3 coding DNA: TGCAATGCTAGAGCCCACCGTGGGGAGATCGGGGAGCTGTTTTTT.

This clonotype was seen ten or more times. The chain has TRBV7-6 and TRBJ1-2; no clear D gene. Trimming shortened V by 5 bases and J by 4 bases, and 23 bases separated the two germline ends. The CDR3 covers 17 residues. CDR1 SGHVS and CDR2 FNYEAQ come from the germline V gene. The CDR3 loop is CASSGFPESRKTYGYTF. As DNA, the CDR3 is TGTGCCAGCAGCGGCTTCCCTGAATCTCGAAAGACCTATGGCTACACCTTC.

This clonotype was seen at least ten times. This CDR3 is CASFGGIVNEQFF. The CDR3 coding sequence is TGCGCCAGCTTTGGAGGGATTGTGAATGAGCAGTTCTTC. The chain is built from TRBV5-1 and TRBJ2-1, with a possible D match to TRBD2 (6 bases). This CDR3 comprises 13 residues. V dropped 7 bases and J dropped 7 bases, with 15 bases sitting between them. Germline V gene data show CDR1 as SGHRS and CDR2 as YFSETQ.

This clonotype showed up many times. V and J are TRBV21-1 and TRBJ2-3. TRBV21-1 is assigned pseudogene status. The CDR3 extends over 17 amino acids. CDR3 coding DNA: TGTGCCAGCAGCCAAAGAGTAGCTACAGTCATGCAAGATACGCAGTATTTT. Translating it yields CASSQRVATVMQDTQYF.

In the case of this clonotype: With a much larger clone just one base away, this may be a read error. The chain combines TRBV6-5 with TRBJ1-2; 9 bases align to TRBD1. Germline V gene data show CDR1 as MNHEY and CDR2 as SVGAGI. V was clipped by 6 bases and J by 4 bases; unmatched bases: 9. The CDR3 totals 15 residues. The CDR3 nucleotides are TGTGCCAGCAGCGACGTGACAGGGGGAGCCTATGGCTACACCTTC. Amino acids: CASSDVTGGAYGYTF.

This clonotype has at least ten counts. CDR3 protein: CASSSAPHYEQYF. The CDR3 DNA reads as TGTGCCAGCAGTTCGGCACCCCACTACGAGCAGTACTTC. V and J are TRBV28 and TRBJ2-7; D remains unclear. This CDR3 contains 13 residues. Germline CDR1 and CDR2: MDHEN and SYDVKM. The V end lost 4 bases, the J end lost 3 bases, and 10 bases lay between the germline ends.

This clonotype came up many times. This sequence joins TRBV4-2 and TRBJ2-2; 14 nucleotides agree with TRBD2. The J segment lost 7 bases and the V segment lost 0 bases, leaving 7 bases of the junction unmatched. This CDR3 spans 18 amino acids. From germline, CDR1 is LGHNA and CDR2 YNFKEQ. CDR3 sequence: CASSQERLAGGPGGELFF. The CDR3 region has the DNA TGTGCCAGCAGCCAAGAAAGACTAGCGGGAGGGCCGGGCGGGGAGCTGTTTTTT.

A note on this clonotype: Being one base from a much bigger clone, this may be a read error. The CDR3 end shows no conserved phenylalanine or tryptophan, and so a read error is likely. This rearrangement joins TRBV12-3 or TRBV12-4 to TRBJ1-2, with D unclear. This CDR3 has 17 amino acids. With 5 bases removed from V and 4 bases from J, the gap between germline ends came to 23 bases. The CDR3 protein is CASSQKLTAGKTYGYTS. CDR3 DNA: TGTGCCAGCAGTCAGAAACTCACAGCAGGAAAGACCTATGGCTACACCTCC.

With respect to this clonotype: At one end the junction does not follow the germline gene, possibly because of a read error. The V call is TRBV24-1, the J call TRBJ2-3; 8 nucleotides line up with TRBD2. CDR1 is KGHDR and CDR2 is SFDVKD in the germline V gene. This CDR3 is 15 amino acids long. In DNA form, the CDR3 reads TGTGCCACCAGTGATTTCGGCGGGAGGACAGATGCGCAGTATTTT. Amino acids: CATSDFGGRTDAQYF.

This clonotype has only a few counts. The rearrangement joins TRBV7-2 to TRBJ2-1; 12 bases fit TRBD2. Germline V gene lookup returns CDR1 SGHTA and CDR2 FQGNSA. J was trimmed by 10 bases and V by 1 base; bases with no gene match: 5. This CDR3 region has 15 residues. CDR3 loop: CASSLDLAGGPEQFF. DNA of the CDR3: TGTGCCAGCAGCTTAGACCTAGCGGGGGGGCCCGAGCAGTTCTTC.

This sequence joins TRBV3-1 and TRBJ1-5; the D gene is possibly TRBD1 (5 bases). The germline CDR1 and CDR2 sequences are LGHDT and YNNKEL (reference sequence). The V end lost 7 bases, the J end lost 7 bases, and 17 bases lay between the germline ends. The CDR3 sequence is 14 residues long. The CDR3 is CASNQAGLGQPQHF. Written as DNA, the CDR3 is TGTGCCAGCAATCAAGCAGGGCTCGGCCAGCCCCAGCATTTT.